The 20 T cell receptor beta chains in this list originate from one sample, sequenced in a study of T cell changes during pregnancy in multiple sclerosis. Repertoires were generated with immunoSEQ multiplex PCR, while TCRdb's copy carries only in-frame clones and drops some. The table has roughly 93,000 clones, more than 85% seen once; the top ten hold 1.5% to 2%. The starting material was peripheral blood, obtained in the first trimester of pregnancy. The receptors originated from a female donor in good health, enrolled as a control in a pregnancy study.

The chain combines TRBV6-1 with TRBJ2-7; possible D gene TRBD2, 5 bases. The CDR3 contains 15 residues. The germline V gene encodes CDR1 MNHNS and CDR2 SASEGT. V gave up 4 bases and J gave up 2 bases, with 15 bases separating them. DNA of the CDR3: TGTGCCAGCAGTGGTCATCTAGCTGAAGCCTACGAGCAGTACTTC. Translated: CASSGHLAEAYEQYF.

This chain joins TRBV7-9 and TRBJ1-2; D may be TRBD1 (5 bases). In germline, CDR1 is SEHNR, CDR2 FQNEAQ (reference sequence). The length of the CDR3 is 16 residues. V was shortened by 1 base and J by 8 bases, with 20 bases between the two germline ends. The CDR3 coding sequence is TGTGCCAGCAGCTTAGTAAATGCCAGGGAGGATTCGGGCTACACCTTC. It encodes CASSLVNAREDSGYTF.

The V and J genes are TRBV4-2 and TRBJ1-5, with D tentatively TRBD1 (5 bases). The germline V and J ends were trimmed by 0 bases and 7 bases, with 13 bases remaining between them. The germline V gene encodes CDR1 LGHNA and CDR2 YNFKEQ. The CDR3 is 15 residues long. In DNA, the CDR3 is TGTGCCAGCAGCCAAGATCAGGGTGGGATACAGCCCCAGCATTTT. Its protein product is CASSQDQGGIQPQHF.

This clone is a singleton in its sample. This chain uses TRBV7-9 with TRBJ2-2; a possible D gene is TRBD1 (6 bases). Germline values: CDR1 SEHNR, CDR2 FQNEAQ (reference sequence). The germline V and J ends were trimmed by 2 bases and 0 bases, with 10 bases remaining between them. The CDR3 is made up of 16 amino acids. The CDR3 DNA follows: TGTGCCAGCAGCTTATCCAGGGGCGCGAACACCGGGGAGCTGTTTTTT. As protein: CASSLSRGANTGELFF.

This chain connects TRBV7-2 to TRBJ2-4; tentatively, D is TRBD1 (6 bases). This CDR3 has 18 amino acids. Germline V gives CDR1 SGHTA, CDR2 FQGNSA. V lost 5 bases, J lost 0 bases, and 20 bases lay in between. CDR3 nucleotide sequence: TGTGCCAGCAGCGATACGTCGGACAGATTTCTAGCCAAAAACATTCAGTACTTC. Translated, it gives CASSDTSDRFLAKNIQYF. The variable domain in full, with the rest retrieved from reference TRBV7-2 and TRBJ2-4, is GAGVSQSPSNKVTEKGKDVELRCDPISGHTALYWYRQSLGQGLEFLIYFQGNSAPDKSGLPSDRFSAERTGGSVSTLTIQRTQQEDSAVYLCASSDTSDRFLAKNIQYFGAGTRLSVL.

The chain has TRBV7-9 and TRBJ2-7; D uncertain. Trimming pared 7 bases from V and 2 bases from J, leaving 12 bases between. The CDR3 sequence is 13 residues long. Germline CDR1 and CDR2: SEHNR and FQNEAQ (reference sequence). DNA of the CDR3: TGTGCCAGCATGTCGGGTTGGACCTACGAGCAGTACTTC. This translates into CASMSGWTYEQYF. Full variable domain (outside the CDR3, taken from reference TRBV7-9 and TRBJ2-7): DTGVSQNPRHKITKRGQNVTFRCDPISEHNRLYWYRQTLGQGPEFLTYFQNEAQLEKSRLLSDRFSAERPKGSFSTLEIQRTEQGDSAMYLCASMSGWTYEQYFGPGTRLTVT.

The gene calls are TRBV7-2 and TRBJ1-6; TRBD1 is a possible D gene (5 bases). Germline CDR1 reads SGHTA; CDR2 reads FQGNSA. The CDR3 spans 15 residues. Between the trimmed V and J ends, which lost 1 base and 8 bases, there was a span of 12 bases. CDR3 loop: CASSLGGAGYSPLHF. CDR3 nucleotides: TGTGCCAGCAGCTTAGGGGGCGCCGGGTATTCACCCCTCCACTTT.

This sequence joins TRBV6-4 and TRBJ1-2, with D tentatively TRBD1 (5 bases). The CDR3 runs 14 residues. Germline loops: CDR1 MRHNA, CDR2 SNTAGT. V shed 0 bases and J shed 6 bases, with 11 bases lying between them. The CDR3 spells CASSDSGLGDGYTF. In DNA form, the CDR3 reads TGTGCCAGCAGTGACTCGGGGCTTGGCGATGGCTACACCTTC.

The V and J genes are TRBV6-1 and TRBJ2-3; 7 positions agree with TRBD1. The germline gives CDR1 MNHNS, CDR2 SASEGT. V dropped 4 bases and J dropped 5; count of bases not matched to a gene: 3. The CDR3 is 13 amino acids. CDR3 coding DNA: TGTGCCAGCAGTGCGACAGGGTTAGATACGCAGTATTTT. Translated, it gives CASSATGLDTQYF.

For the CDR3, the DNA is TGTGCCAGCAGCTACCAGATCATAGCGGGGGGGATGAAAAATGAGCAGTTCTTC. Translated: CASSYQIIAGGMKNEQFF. The chain recombines TRBV7-2 with TRBJ2-1; TRBD2 matches 11 bases. The V gene end was trimmed by 4 bases and the J gene end by 7 bases; junction bases not matched to a gene: 15. CDR3 length equals 18 residues. Per the germline V gene, CDR1 is SGHTA and CDR2 is FQGNSA.

The V gene is TRBV6-6, the J gene TRBJ1-1; D is undetermined. The CDR3 totals 13 residues. V lost 5 bases to trimming and J lost 2 bases, with 9 bases between them. CDR1 and CDR2 (germline): MNHNY, SVGAGI (reference sequence). CDR3 in amino acids: CASSTDKNTEAFF. The CDR3 bases are TGTGCCAGCAGTACCGACAAAAACACTGAAGCTTTCTTT.

Only one count was recorded for this clone. The J gene is TRBJ2-6, the V gene TRBV7-3; D is perhaps TRBD1 (6 bases). The CDR3 length is 17 residues. Germline loops: CDR1 SGHTA, CDR2 FQGTGA. The germline V and J ends were trimmed by 4 bases and 0 bases, with 13 bases remaining between them. The CDR3 sequence: CASSSWTDPSGANVLTF. DNA for the CDR3: TGTGCCAGCAGCTCTTGGACAGATCCCTCTGGGGCCAACGTCCTGACTTTC.

This chain uses TRBV11-2 with TRBJ2-2; D gene ambiguous. Germline values: CDR1 SGHAT, CDR2 FQNNGV. The CDR3 runs 14 residues. The V end lost 7 bases, the J end lost 6 bases, and 15 bases lay between the germline ends. For the CDR3, the DNA is TGTGCCAGCAACCCCCTGAGTCCGCCCGGGGAGCTGTTTTTT. Translation: CASNPLSPPGELFF.

Only one count was recorded for this clone. The chain has TRBV6-5 and TRBJ2-7, with 8 bases fitting TRBD1. The length of the CDR3 is 15 residues. Trimming removed 2 bases from V and 4 bases from J; junction bases left unmatched: 7. CDR1 is MNHEY and CDR2 is SVGAGI in the germline V gene. CDR3: CASSYLPGQGYEQYF. The CDR3 bases are TGTGCCAGCAGTTACCTACCTGGACAGGGTTACGAGCAGTACTTC.

In its sample, this clone was seen a few times. The chain uses TRBV5-4 and TRBJ1-4, with TRBD1 matching 9 bases. CDR1 and CDR2 (germline): SGHNT, YYREEE (reference sequence). The V and J ends lost 5 bases and 5 bases, in that order; junction bases with no gene match: 4. The CDR3 runs to 14 residues. This CDR3 is CASRGTGTNEKLFF. CDR3 nucleotide sequence: TGTGCCAGCAGGGGGACAGGGACAAATGAAAAACTGTTTTTT.

The chain links TRBV30 to TRBJ1-2; 7 nucleotides line up with TRBD1. The CDR3 covers 14 residues. The V and J ends lost 5 bases and 4 bases, in that order; junction bases with no gene match: 10. CDR1 is GTSNPN, CDR2 SVGIG, per germline (reference sequence). The CDR3, as DNA: TGTGCCTGGGAGACAGGGTCGTATGGCTATGGCTACACCTTC. This encodes CAWETGSYGYGYTF.

The CDR3 sequence: CASTRDRETQYF. CDR3 nucleotide sequence: TGTGCCAGCACCCGGGATAGAGAGACCCAGTACTTC. J is TRBJ2-5 and V is TRBV5-6, with D perhaps matching TRBD2 (5 bases). There are 12 residues in the CDR3. The V end was cut by 6 bases, the J end by 4 bases, with 10 bases between. Germline V gives CDR1 SGHDT, CDR2 YYEEEE.

The chain recombines TRBV28 with TRBJ1-1; 7 positions match TRBD1. Per germline, CDR1 MDHEN and CDR2 SYDVKM. The junction had 6 bases not matched to a gene; V was cut back by 7 bases and J by 7 bases. The length of the CDR3 is 12 residues. CDR3 sequence reads: CASTSDRVEAFF. CDR3 in DNA: TGTGCCAGCACCTCTGACAGGGTTGAAGCTTTCTTT. Complete variable domain (other parts from reference TRBV28 and TRBJ1-1): DVKVTQSSRYLVKRTGEKVFLECVQDMDHENMFWYRQDPGLGLRLIYFSYDVKMKEKGDIPEGYSVSREKKERFSLILESASTNQTSMYLCASTSDRVEAFFGQGTRLTVV.

This rearrangement joins TRBV27 to TRBJ1-1; D uncertain. Germline CDR1 and CDR2: MNHEY and SMNVEV (reference sequence). Trimming shortened V by 4 bases and J by 0 bases, and 3 bases separated the two germline ends. CDR3 size: 12 residues. CDR3 sequence reads: CASSSVNTEAFF. The CDR3 DNA follows: TGTGCCAGCAGTTCCGTGAACACTGAAGCTTTCTTT.

The V call is TRBV2, the J call TRBJ2-5, with D perhaps TRBD2 (6 bases). The CDR3 extends over 15 amino acids. Germline CDR1 reads SNHLY; CDR2 reads FYNNEI. Trimming removed 11 bases at V and 6 bases at J, with 25 bases between. This chain's CDR3 is CACKRARVESKTQYF. The DNA of the CDR3 is TGTGCCTGTAAGCGGGCAAGGGTCGAAAGTAAGACCCAGTACTTC. The whole variable domain, filled in from reference TRBV2 and TRBJ2-5, reads EPEVTQTPSHQVTQMGQEVILRCVPISNHLYFYWYRQILGQKVEFLVSFYNNEISEKSEIFDDQFSVERPDGSNFTLKIRSTKLEDSAMYFCACKRARVESKTQYFGPGTRLLVL.